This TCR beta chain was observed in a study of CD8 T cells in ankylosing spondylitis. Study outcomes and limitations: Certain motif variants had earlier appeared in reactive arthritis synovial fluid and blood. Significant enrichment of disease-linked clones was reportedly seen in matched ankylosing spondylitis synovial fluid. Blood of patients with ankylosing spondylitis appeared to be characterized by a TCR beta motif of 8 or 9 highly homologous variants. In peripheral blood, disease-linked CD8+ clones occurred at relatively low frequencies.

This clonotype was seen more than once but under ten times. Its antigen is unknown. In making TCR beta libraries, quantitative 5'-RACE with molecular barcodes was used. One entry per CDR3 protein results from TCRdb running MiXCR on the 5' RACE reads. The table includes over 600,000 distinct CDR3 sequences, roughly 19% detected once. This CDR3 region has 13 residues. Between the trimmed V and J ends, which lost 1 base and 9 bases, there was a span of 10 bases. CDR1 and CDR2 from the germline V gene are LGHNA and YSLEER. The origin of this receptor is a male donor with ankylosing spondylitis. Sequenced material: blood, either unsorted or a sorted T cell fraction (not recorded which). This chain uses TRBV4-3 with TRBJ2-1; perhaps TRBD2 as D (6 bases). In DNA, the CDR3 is TGCGCCAGCAGCCAAGTGGAGGGACGTGAGCAGTTCTTC. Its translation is CASSQVEGREQFF.